This entry lists 8 T cell receptor beta chains sequenced from one sample in a study of low-dose radiotherapy and immunotherapy resistance in tumors. Specified time point: before trial treatment. First-strand cDNA relied on TRAV- and TRBV-specific primers spanning alpha and beta chains. Over approximately 19 PCR cycles, TCRs were amplified from a constant-region primer and V-primer adapter. MiXCR, applied by TCRdb to the reads, yields one record per CDR3 protein. The sample consists of 59,000 or so distinct CDR3 sequences, 26% of them appearing once. The specimen was PBMCs, collected before treatment. These receptors were obtained from a male donor with rectosigmoid adenocarcinoma.

This chain uses TRBV11-2 with TRBJ1-3; no reliable D call. V lost 2 bases and J 0 bases, leaving 8 bases between the germline ends. Germline V gene sequence: CDR1 SGHAT, CDR2 FQNNGV. CDR3 length: 15 residues. The CDR3, as DNA: TGTGCCAGCAGCTTATCTAGGTTCTCTGGAAACACCATATATTTT. Its translation: CASSLSRFSGNTIYF.

This clonotype was detected many times. The J gene is TRBJ1-1, the V gene TRBV5-1; TRBD1 might be the D (5 bases). The CDR3 is 16 amino acids. CDR1 is SGHRS, CDR2 YFSETQ, per germline. V lost 4 bases and J 1 base, leaving 17 bases between the germline ends. CDR3 sequence (DNA): TGCGCCAGCAGCAAGCAGGGCGTAACGGGGAACACTGAAGCTTTCTTT. This codes for CASSKQGVTGNTEAFF.

In its sample, this clonotype was seen many times. The genes are TRBV28 and TRBJ2-4, with D hard to call. CDR1 and CDR2 (germline): MDHEN, SYDVKM. The germline V and J ends were trimmed by 2 bases and 5 bases, with 10 bases remaining between them. The CDR3 sequence is 14 residues long. CDR3 region: CASSLMGGQNIQYF. The CDR3 region has the DNA TGTGCCAGCAGTTTAATGGGCGGCCAAAACATTCAGTACTTC.

Of note for this clonotype: A far bigger clonotype differs at one base, so this is likely a read error. CDR3 residues: CASNSAGTSRYNGQFF. In nucleotides, the CDR3 is TGTGCCAGCAATTCCGCCGGGACTAGCCGATACAATGGGCAGTTCTTC. J is TRBJ2-1 and V is TRBV6-2 or TRBV6-3, with TRBD2 matching over 9 bases. The germline gives CDR1 MNHEY, CDR2 SVGEGT. The CDR3 extends over 16 amino acids.

There are many counts of this clonotype. The V call is TRBV4-1, the J call TRBJ2-7, with no clear D. V lost 7 bases and J 3 bases, leaving 10 bases between the germline ends. The CDR3 is made up of 12 amino acids. The V gene's germline CDR1 is MGHRA and CDR2 YSYEKL. The chain's CDR3 is CASKGIGYEQYF. The CDR3 DNA reads as TGCGCCAGCAAAGGAATCGGCTACGAGCAGTACTTC.

Many counts were recorded for this clonotype. The rearrangement joins TRBV28 to TRBJ1-2; D is possibly TRBD1 (6 bases). The germline V gene has CDR1 MDHEN and CDR2 SYDVKM. V shed 4 bases and J shed 8 bases, with 8 bases lying between them. The CDR3 contains 11 residues. The CDR3 DNA reads TGTGCCAGCAGTTCGCAGGGGGGCTACACCTTC. Its protein product is CASSSQGGYTF.

In this sample, this clonotype turned up many times. The rearrangement joins TRBV5-4 to TRBJ2-1, with 7 bases matching TRBD1. The CDR3 has 13 residues. Germline loops: CDR1 SGHNT, CDR2 YYREEE (reference sequence). Germline trimming cut 0 bases from V and 9 bases from J; bases unmatched to any gene: 3. CDR3 DNA: TGTGCCAGCAGCTTGGCCAACAGGGGTGAGCAGTTCTTC. As protein: CASSLANRGEQFF.

The rearrangement links TRBV6-2 or TRBV6-3 to TRBJ1-5; D is unclear. The CDR3 spans 16 residues. Trimming removed 3 bases from V and 2 bases from J, with 14 bases in between. Germline CDR1 MNHEY, CDR2 SVGEGT. The CDR3 DNA follows: TGTGCCAGCAGTTATTCCGCCCGCGCCGGCAATCAGCCCCAGCATTTT. Translating it yields CASSYSARAGNQPQHF.